The clone carrying this T cell receptor (beta chain) was detected many times. There were TCR beta CDR3 regions amplified from RNA transcripts. The HTBI primer set drove a first-round RT-PCR of the TCR CDR3. MiXCR, applied by TCRdb to the multiplex PCR reads, yields one record per CDR3 protein. The sample holds 500,000 to 550,000 distinct CDR3 sequences; about 20% are singletons and the top ten take 45% to 50%. The sample originates from a study of T cells in Graves' hyperthyroidism and ophthalmopathy. V lost 8 bases, J lost 5 bases, and 15 bases stayed unmatched. The CDR3 spans 16 residues. From germline, CDR1 is MNHNS and CDR2 SASEGT.

This chain connects TRBV6-1 to TRBJ2-5; 9 nucleotides line up with TRBD2. Sequenced sample: blood. This clonotype originated in a man in his forties or fifties with Graves' ophthalmopathy. CDR3 in amino acids: CASRGVAGVGWETQYF. The CDR3 coding sequence is TGTGCCAGCCGGGGGGTAGCGGGAGTTGGATGGGAGACCCAGTACTTC.